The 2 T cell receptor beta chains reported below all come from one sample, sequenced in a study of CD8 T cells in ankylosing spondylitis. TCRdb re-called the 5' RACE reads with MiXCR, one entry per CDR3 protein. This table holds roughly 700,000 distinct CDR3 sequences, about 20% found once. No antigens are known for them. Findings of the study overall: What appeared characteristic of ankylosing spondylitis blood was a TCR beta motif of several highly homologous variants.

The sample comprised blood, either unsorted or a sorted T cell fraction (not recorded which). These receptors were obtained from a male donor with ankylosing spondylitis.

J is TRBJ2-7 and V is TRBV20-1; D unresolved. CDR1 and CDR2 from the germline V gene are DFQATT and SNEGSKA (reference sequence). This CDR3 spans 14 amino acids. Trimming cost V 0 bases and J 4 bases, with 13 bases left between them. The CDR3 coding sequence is TGCAGTGCTAGAGATCCCTTCCGTTTATACGAGCAGTACTTC. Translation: CSARDPFRLYEQYF.

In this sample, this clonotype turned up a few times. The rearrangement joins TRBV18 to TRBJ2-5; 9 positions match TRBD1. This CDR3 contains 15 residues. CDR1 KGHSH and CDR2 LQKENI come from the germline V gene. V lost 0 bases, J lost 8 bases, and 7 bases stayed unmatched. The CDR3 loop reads CASSPPTGGLGTQYF. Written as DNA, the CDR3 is TGTGCCAGCTCACCACCGACAGGGGGTCTGGGCACCCAGTACTTC.